These 30 T cell receptor beta chains share one sample of origin, sequenced in a study of T cell repertoires in ileal Crohn's disease. Lamina propria lymphocytes from surgical specimens were isolated on a density gradient before sorting. The data were produced by immunoSEQ multiplex PCR, yet TCRdb's version contains in-frame clones alone and is incomplete. The profile shows 5,500 to 7,000 clones, 88% of them singletons. The sample consisted of CD4+ T cells from ileum. The receptors originated from an adult with Crohn's disease. Some clones in this sample may be carry-over from other donors' samples.

The chain is built from TRBV27 and TRBJ2-3; no firm D call. V dropped 6 bases and J dropped 0 bases, with 10 bases sitting between them. CDR3 length: 14 amino acids. Germline V gene lookup returns CDR1 MNHEY and CDR2 SMNVEV (reference sequence). In nucleotides, the CDR3 is TGTGCCAGCAGCCGAGGAACTAGCACAGATACGCAGTATTTT. This codes for CASSRGTSTDTQYF.

V usage is TRBV6-1 and J usage is TRBJ2-3, with 12 positions matching TRBD2. Germline V gene data show CDR1 as MNHNS and CDR2 as SASEGT. The ends lost 5 bases at V and 3 bases at J; junction bases unmatched: 18. CDR3 size: 20 residues. The CDR3 reads CASSQGFPSGRAARTDTQYF. CDR3 nucleotide sequence: TGTGCCAGCAGTCAAGGTTTCCCTAGCGGGAGGGCCGCTAGGACAGATACGCAGTATTTT.

The rearrangement uses TRBV28 and TRBJ1-3; D possibly corresponds to TRBD1 (5 bases). V lost 3 bases to trimming and J lost 2 bases, with 8 bases between them. Germline CDR1 and CDR2: MDHEN and SYDVKM. This CDR3 is 14 amino acids long. The CDR3 coding sequence is TGTGCCAGCAGTTTTGGAGGGGCTGGAAACACCATATATTTT. Its translation is CASSFGGAGNTIYF.

This sequence joins TRBV7-2 and TRBJ2-1; 8 bases are a match to TRBD1. The CDR3 is made up of 15 amino acids. CDR1 is SGHTA, CDR2 FQGNSA, per germline. V lost 6 bases, J lost 5 bases, and 9 bases stayed unmatched. CDR3 amino acids: CASRQTGTGHNEQFF. As DNA, the CDR3 is TGTGCCAGCAGGCAGACCGGGACAGGTCACAATGAGCAGTTCTTC.

The J gene is TRBJ2-3, the V gene TRBV5-1; TRBD2 is a possible D gene (6 bases). The CDR3 contains 15 residues. V shed 3 bases and J shed 3 bases, with 14 bases lying between them. Germline assignment: CDR1 SGHRS and CDR2 YFSETQ. CDR3 in DNA: TGCGCCAGCAGCTGGAGTGGGGGGTCTACAGATACGCAGTATTTT. Translation: CASSWSGGSTDTQYF.

This clone was recorded only once. This chain uses TRBV18 with TRBJ1-5; D might be TRBD1 (6 bases). The V gene's germline CDR1 is KGHSH and CDR2 LQKENI. With 2 bases removed from V and 1 base from J, the gap between germline ends came to 15 bases. The CDR3 runs to 17 residues. As DNA, the CDR3 is TGTGCCAGCTCACCAGTAAGGACAGTGGGCAGCAATCAGCCCCAGCATTTT. This encodes CASSPVRTVGSNQPQHF.

As for this clone: Germline and junction disagree at one end, which may indicate a read error. This chain connects TRBV7-7 to TRBJ2-1, with a tentative D call TRBD2 (6 bases). The CDR3 is made up of 13 amino acids. Germline V gives CDR1 SSHAT, CDR2 FNYEAQ (reference sequence). For the CDR3, the DNA is TGTGCTAGCAGCTTAGCTAGCGCGAATGAGCAGTTCTTC. Amino acid sequence: CASSLASANEQFF.

The V gene is TRBV19, the J gene TRBJ1-1; TRBD1 is a possible D gene (5 bases). The germline V gene has CDR1 LNHDA and CDR2 SQIVND (reference sequence). The CDR3 is made up of 15 amino acids. V was shortened by 4 bases and J by 3 bases, with 15 bases between the two germline ends. The CDR3 bases are TGTGCCAGTAGTACTCCAGGGCGGAGGGACACTGAAGCTTTCTTT. Protein: CASSTPGRRDTEAFF. Variable domain in full (rest from reference TRBV19 and TRBJ1-1): DGGITQSPKYLFRKEGQNVTLSCEQNLNHDAMYWYRQDPGQGLRLIYYSQIVNDFQKGDIAEGYSVSREKKESFPLTVTSAQKNPTAFYLCASSTPGRRDTEAFFGQGTRLTVV.

This sequence joins TRBV5-4 and TRBJ2-5, with 7 positions matching TRBD2. Germline V gene sequence: CDR1 SGHNT, CDR2 YYREEE (reference sequence). The CDR3 totals 14 residues. The V gene end was trimmed by 3 bases and the J gene end by 3 bases; junction bases not matched to a gene: 5. For the CDR3, the DNA is TGTGCCAGCAGCTCGTCGGGGGGAGAAGAGACCCAGTACTTC. Protein: CASSSSGGEETQYF.

The chain employs TRBV6-4 and TRBJ2-1; 13 bases match TRBD2. With V trimmed by 6 bases and J by 6 bases, 2 bases remained unmatched. Germline CDR1 MRHNA, CDR2 SNTAGT. The CDR3 covers 14 residues. CDR3 sequence reads: CASRGTSGTNEQFF. CDR3 bases: TGTGCCAGCAGAGGGACTAGCGGGACCAATGAGCAGTTCTTC.

The chain links TRBV13 to TRBJ2-2; a possible D gene is TRBD1 (6 bases). The germline V gene has CDR1 PRHDT and CDR2 FYEKMQ (reference sequence). The ends were cut back, 2 bases at V and 5 bases at J, with 15 bases in the middle. The CDR3 sequence is 16 residues long. The CDR3 sequence: CASSLYGGKYTGELFF. The CDR3 coding sequence is TGTGCCAGCAGCTTATATGGGGGCAAATATACCGGGGAGCTGTTTTTT.

The V gene is TRBV5-1, the J gene TRBJ2-7; the match to TRBD1 covers 9 bases. This CDR3 contains 14 residues. Germline assignment: CDR1 SGHRS and CDR2 YFSETQ. V shed 4 bases, J shed 6 bases, and the junction held 8 bases outside the gene matches. Here the CDR3 reads CASSPDRGFGEQYF. The DNA for the CDR3 is TGCGCCAGCAGCCCGGACAGGGGATTTGGCGAGCAGTACTTC.

This rearrangement joins TRBV5-4 to TRBJ2-1, with D tentatively TRBD2 (6 bases). The CDR3 runs 16 residues. The germline CDR1 and CDR2 sequences are SGHNT and YYREEE (reference sequence). Trimming cost V 7 bases and J 0 bases, with 17 bases left between them. The CDR3 sequence: CASSMAVAASYNEQFF. DNA of the CDR3: TGTGCCAGCTCTATGGCTGTAGCGGCCTCCTACAATGAGCAGTTCTTC.

The J gene is TRBJ1-1, the V gene TRBV30, with D hard to call. Trimming took 2 bases from V and 0 from J, leaving 10 bases between them. Looked up from germline, CDR1 is GTSNPN and CDR2 is SVGIG (reference sequence). This CDR3 region has 14 residues. CDR3 in amino acids: CAWSLEYMNTEAFF. CDR3 DNA sequence: TGTGCCTGGAGTTTGGAGTATATGAACACTGAAGCTTTCTTT.

V and J are TRBV7-9 and TRBJ2-3, with 9 bases fitting TRBD2. The CDR3 length is 17 residues. The germline gives CDR1 SEHNR, CDR2 FQNEAQ (reference sequence). Unmatched junction bases numbered 8, after V lost 1 base and J lost 3 bases. The CDR3 loop is CASSLGPSGIGTDTQYF. The CDR3 region has the DNA TGTGCCAGCAGCTTAGGGCCTAGCGGGATTGGAACAGATACGCAGTATTTT.

The chain is built from TRBV4-2 and TRBJ2-2; D not certain. The ends were cut back, 0 bases at V and 7 bases at J, with 6 bases in the middle. CDR3 length: 13 amino acids. Germline loops: CDR1 LGHNA, CDR2 YNFKEQ. This chain's CDR3 is CASSQESYGELFF. The CDR3 DNA follows: TGTGCCAGCAGCCAAGAATCCTACGGGGAGCTGTTTTTT.

The rearrangement links TRBV28 to TRBJ2-1, with D tentatively TRBD1 (6 bases). The CDR3 spans 15 residues. Germline V lookup: CDR1 MDHEN, CDR2 SYDVKM. Trimming removed 9 bases at V and 2 bases at J, with 17 bases between. Here the CDR3 reads CASSEPGVTYNEQFF. The CDR3 DNA is TGTGCCAGTTCGGAGCCAGGGGTTACCTACAATGAGCAGTTCTTC.

The rearrangement uses TRBV10-3 and TRBJ2-7; D is perhaps TRBD1 (5 bases). The CDR3 runs to 14 residues. Between the trimmed V and J ends, which lost 6 bases and 2 bases, there was a span of 14 bases. Looked up from germline, CDR1 is ENHRY and CDR2 is SYGVKD. CDR3 protein: CAIRYRQTAYEQYF. As DNA, the CDR3 is TGTGCCATCAGATACCGACAGACCGCCTACGAGCAGTACTTC.

This sequence joins TRBV6-1 and TRBJ2-1, with D possibly TRBD2 on 6 matching bases. V lost 10 bases and J lost 5, with 18 bases in between. The CDR3 has 14 residues. The germline V gene encodes CDR1 MNHNS and CDR2 SASEGT. CDR3 bases: TGTGCCACCTCGGGACTGCGAAGCGACAATGAGCAGTTCTTC. This sequence encodes CATSGLRSDNEQFF.

The chain recombines TRBV7-3 with TRBJ1-1; 12 bases match TRBD1. The CDR3 extends over 16 amino acids. The J segment lost 4 bases and the V segment lost 5 bases, leaving 8 bases of the junction unmatched. Germline lookup yields CDR1 SGHTA and CDR2 FQGTGA. DNA of the CDR3: TGTGCCAGCAGCCCGGGACAGGGGGCCGGGGGCACTGAAGCTTTCTTT. Its protein is CASSPGQGAGGTEAFF.

The chain recombines TRBV12-5 with TRBJ2-7, with a tentative D call TRBD1 (6 bases). The length of the CDR3 is 12 residues. V shed 6 bases and J shed 5 bases, with 11 bases lying between them. Germline CDR1 and CDR2: LGHNT and FRNRAP. CDR3 sequence reads: CASGTGLDEQYF. The CDR3 DNA follows: TGTGCTAGTGGAACAGGGTTGGACGAGCAGTACTTC.

The count of this clone is one. This chain joins TRBV19 and TRBJ2-5; D is perhaps TRBD1 (5 bases). Germline V gives CDR1 LNHDA, CDR2 SQIVND (reference sequence). The V end lost 7 bases, the J end lost 2 bases, and 14 bases lay between the germline ends. This CDR3 spans 14 amino acids. CDR3 loop: CASKSRVTQETQYF. CDR3 DNA sequence: TGTGCCAGTAAGAGCAGGGTAACGCAAGAGACCCAGTACTTC.

V gene TRBV7-9 combines with J gene TRBJ1-1; TRBD1 is a possible D gene (5 bases). The CDR3 sequence is 15 residues long. Germline-derived CDR1 and CDR2 are SEHNR and FQNEAQ (reference sequence). V gave up 1 base and J gave up 5 bases, with 14 bases separating them. In DNA, the CDR3 is TGTGCCAGCAGCTTAGAGCCAGGGATGGGGACTGAAGCTTTCTTT. Protein product: CASSLEPGMGTEAFF.

This chain joins TRBV30 and TRBJ2-2; a weak D match, TRBD2 (5 bases). Germline-derived CDR1 and CDR2 are GTSNPN and SVGIG (reference sequence). The length of the CDR3 is 15 residues. V lost 8 bases and J 4 bases, leaving 20 bases between the germline ends. In DNA, the CDR3 is TGTGCCGGAACGGGGTACTCCTTTACCACCGGGGAGCTGTTTTTT. Its translation: CAGTGYSFTTGELFF.

This sequence joins TRBV13 and TRBJ2-3; 8 nucleotides match TRBD2. Per the germline V gene, CDR1 is PRHDT and CDR2 is FYEKMQ (reference sequence). The CDR3 sequence is 14 residues long. V lost 5 bases and J lost 3; bases outside the gene matches: 4. The CDR3 sequence: CASSTGGLTDTQYF. The CDR3 DNA sequence: TGTGCCAGCAGCACGGGAGGGTTGACAGATACGCAGTATTTT.

The J gene is TRBJ1-1, the V gene TRBV5-1; D gene ambiguous. The germline V and J ends were trimmed by 0 bases and 0 bases, with 6 bases remaining between them. This CDR3 comprises 14 residues. From germline, CDR1 is SGHRS and CDR2 YFSETQ. This CDR3 reads CASSLGTLNTEAFF. CDR3 coding DNA: TGCGCCAGCAGCTTGGGGACTTTGAACACTGAAGCTTTCTTT.

The V call is TRBV7-2, the J call TRBJ2-2; 14 nucleotides agree with TRBD2. Germline loops: CDR1 SGHTA, CDR2 FQGNSA. This CDR3 is built from 18 residues. The V segment lost 5 bases and the J segment 3 bases; nucleotides outside the gene matches: 8. The CDR3: CASSRGLAGGLYTGELFF. In DNA, the CDR3 is TGTGCCAGCAGCCGAGGACTAGCGGGAGGATTATACACCGGGGAGCTGTTTTTT.

This clone is a singleton in its sample. The chain couples TRBV13 to TRBJ2-3; 14 nucleotides agree with TRBD2. Germline values: CDR1 PRHDT, CDR2 FYEKMQ (reference sequence). This CDR3 spans 15 amino acids. Losses at the gene ends were 5 bases for V and 5 bases for J; bases not matched to a gene: 3. The CDR3 protein is CASSPGTSGRDTQYF. CDR3 DNA sequence: TGTGCCAGCAGCCCGGGGACTAGCGGGAGAGATACGCAGTATTTT.

This chain links TRBV7-2 with TRBJ2-5, with TRBD2 matching over 7 bases. Germline V CDR1 and CDR2: SGHTA, FQGNSA. The CDR3 extends over 14 amino acids. V lost 5 bases and J lost 5; bases outside the gene matches: 8. The CDR3 loop reads CASSRREQVETQYF. CDR3 in DNA: TGTGCCAGCAGCCGGCGGGAGCAGGTGGAGACCCAGTACTTC.

This chain joins TRBV27 and TRBJ2-3, with 7 bases that match TRBD2. The junction had 2 bases not matched to a gene; V was cut back by 6 bases and J by 2 bases. Germline CDR1 is MNHEY and CDR2 is SMNVEV (reference sequence). There are 13 residues in the CDR3. CDR3 in amino acids: CASRGDYTDTQYF. CDR3 nucleotides: TGTGCCAGCAGGGGGGACTACACAGATACGCAGTATTTT.